This T cell receptor (beta chain) was recorded in a study of CXCR3-negative and CXCR3-positive naive CD8 T cells. Study results and caveats: CXCR3-positive naive cells carried more hydrophobic TRB CDR3s than CXCR3-negative ones.

A note on this clonotype: Its antigen is still unknown.

The method, 5' RACE with UMI labels, was used to prepare the TRB cDNA libraries. No DNA is given; TCRdb re-called the 5' RACE reads and lists each CDR3 protein once. Its table records roughly 60,000 distinct CDR3 sequences. The CDR3 extends over 17 amino acids. The germline V gene encodes CDR1 SGHAT and CDR2 FQNNGV. The chain recombines TRBV11-2 with TRBJ1-1; TCRdb calls TRBD1, which cannot be checked without DNA. The origin of this receptor is a human donor in good health. Some clones in this sample may be carry-over from other donors' samples. Sequences were obtained from naive CXCR3+ CD8+ T cells from blood. Subset here: CD45RO-CCR7+CD27+CD95- naive CD8+ T cells expressing CXCR3 (TNR3+). CDR3 in amino acids: CASLGELDTDQNTEAFF.